This TCR beta chain was obtained from a study of shared clonotypes between healthy human individuals. Study-level background: The cohort had two women and a few men, ages 18 to 49.

As concerns this clone: As yet, its antigen is unknown.

The table came from immunoSEQ multiplex PCR; TCRdb's copy has only in-frame clones and leaves some out. The table records millions of clones, 85% to 95% of them present only once. This CDR3 contains 14 residues. V was pared by 4 bases and J by 2 bases, with 11 bases between. Germline V gene lookup returns CDR1 SGHTA and CDR2 FQGNSA. The study, taken as a whole, reports: Naive subsets, compared against memory subsets, generally had larger estimated richness values. Only blood samples were collected, and tissue repertoires likely differ.

The chain recombines TRBV7-2 with TRBJ2-5; possibly TRBD1 for D (6 bases). This TCR was sampled from a man younger than 30 in good health. The sample taken for sequencing was naive CD4+ T cells sorted from blood. The subset is: CD45RA+ positively selected. Here the CDR3 reads CASSSLDRQETQYF. CDR3 nucleotides: TGTGCCAGCAGCTCACTTGACAGGCAAGAGACCCAGTACTTC.